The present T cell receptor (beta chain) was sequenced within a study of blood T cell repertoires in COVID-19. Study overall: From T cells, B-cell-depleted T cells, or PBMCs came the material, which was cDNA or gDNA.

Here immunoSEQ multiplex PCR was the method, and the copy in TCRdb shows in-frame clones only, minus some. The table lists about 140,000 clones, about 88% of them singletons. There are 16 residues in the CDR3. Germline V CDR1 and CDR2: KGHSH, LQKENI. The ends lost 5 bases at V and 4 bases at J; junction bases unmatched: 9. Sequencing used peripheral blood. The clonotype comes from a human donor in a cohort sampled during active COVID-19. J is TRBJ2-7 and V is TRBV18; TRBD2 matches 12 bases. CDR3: CASSGRLAGEWYEQYF. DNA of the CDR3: TGTGCCAGCTCAGGGCGACTAGCGGGAGAGTGGTACGAGCAGTACTTC.